The 19 T cell receptor beta chains below were found in one sample sequenced in a study of siplizumab effects on memory and regulatory T cells. Produced via immunoSEQ multiplex PCR; TCRdb's table is partial and in-frame only. The sample yields 15,000 to 20,000 clones, about 40% seen once. As described, mixed lymphocyte reaction cells underwent coculture at 37°C for a duration of approximately six days. Which antigens these TCRs recognize remains unknown. Sample: CFSE-low (dividing) CD4+ T cells sorted from an allogeneic mixed lymphocyte reaction. These receptors came from a human donor in good health; the cells came from an allogeneic mixed lymphocyte reaction. Some clones in this sample may be carry-over from other donors' samples.

This clone was detected a few times. V gene TRBV5-6 combines with J gene TRBJ1-3; TRBD1 agrees at 8 bases. CDR3 length equals 19 residues. Germline CDR1 and CDR2: SGHDT and YYEEEE. The ends lost 6 bases at V and 0 bases at J; junction bases unmatched: 17. CDR3 amino acids: CASTRLAGGYIFSGNTIYF. CDR3 DNA: TGTGCCAGCACACGTTTAGCAGGGGGCTATATCTTCTCTGGAAACACCATATATTTT.

This clone qualifies as medium-sized. The V call is TRBV7-9, the J call TRBJ1-1; tentative D call: TRBD1 (5 bases). Between the trimmed V and J ends, which lost 3 bases and 1 base, there was a span of 12 bases. CDR3 length equals 15 residues. Germline CDR1 and CDR2: SEHNR and FQNEAQ (reference sequence). The CDR3 spells CASSLEGLPNTEAFF. DNA of the CDR3: TGTGCCAGCAGCTTGGAGGGACTCCCGAACACTGAAGCTTTCTTT.

The V and J genes are TRBV10-2 and TRBJ1-5, with no clear D. Trimming removed 4 bases from V and 0 bases from J, with 1 base in between. Germline V gene sequence: CDR1 WSHSY, CDR2 SAAADI. The CDR3 has 12 residues. The CDR3: CASSVSNQPQHF. In DNA, the CDR3 is TGCGCCAGCAGTGTTAGCAATCAGCCCCAGCATTTT.

This clone was counted only a few times. The J gene is TRBJ2-7, the V gene TRBV29-1; D is undetermined. V dropped 4 bases and J dropped 2 bases, with 9 bases sitting between them. The germline CDR1 and CDR2 sequences are SQVTM and ANQGSEA. This CDR3 region has 12 residues. Here the CDR3 DNA reads TGCAGCGTTGGCCTGGCCACCTACGAGCAGTACTTC. Residues: CSVGLATYEQYF.

This clone was found a few times. The V gene is TRBV10-3, the J gene TRBJ2-7, with D maybe TRBD2 (6 bases). Germline loops: CDR1 ENHRY, CDR2 SYGVKD. V lost 3 bases to trimming and J lost 0 bases, with 12 bases between them. The CDR3 runs to 15 residues. Written as DNA, the CDR3 is TGTGCCATCAGTGATGGGGGGACGTCCTCCTACGAGCAGTACTTC. As protein: CAISDGGTSSYEQYF.

The chain employs TRBV7-9 and TRBJ1-5; the D is unclear. CDR1 and CDR2 from the germline V gene are SEHNR and FQNEAQ (reference sequence). V was shortened by 1 base and J by 6 bases, with 7 bases between the two germline ends. The CDR3 is 13 amino acids. The CDR3 reads CASSLDVAQPQHF. The CDR3 nucleotides read TGTGCCAGCAGCTTAGATGTAGCTCAGCCCCAGCATTTT.

The table lists this clone with a few counts. This chain links TRBV19 with TRBJ1-3, with D possibly matching TRBD1 (6 bases). The germline V gene has CDR1 LNHDA and CDR2 SQIVND (reference sequence). V was shortened by 4 bases and J by 1 base, with 14 bases between the two germline ends. CDR3 length: 16 amino acids. The CDR3 nucleotides read TGTGCCAGTAGTAGTAGGGGGTTCGTATCTGGAAACACCATATATTTT. Its protein is CASSSRGFVSGNTIYF.

The chain is built from TRBV6-5 and TRBJ1-5, with unresolved D. The CDR3 loop spans 15 amino acids. Between the trimmed V and J ends, which lost 6 bases and 2 bases, there was a span of 14 bases. Germline values: CDR1 MNHEY, CDR2 SVGAGI. The CDR3 reads CASSVGSVGNQPQHF. As DNA, the CDR3 is TGTGCCAGCAGCGTTGGGAGCGTGGGCAATCAGCCCCAGCATTTT.

The rearrangement links TRBV18 to TRBJ2-1; 8 bases align to TRBD2. Germline CDR1 is KGHSH and CDR2 is LQKENI. The CDR3 totals 15 residues. The ends lost 3 bases at V and 8 bases at J; junction bases unmatched: 9. Here the CDR3 reads CASSPTRGGRYEQFF. In DNA, the CDR3 is TGTGCCAGCTCACCTACCCGGGGGGGCCGTTATGAGCAGTTCTTC.

This clone has more than one count but fewer than ten. V gene TRBV6-1 combines with J gene TRBJ1-5; D remains unclear. Trimming removed 1 base at V and 6 bases at J, with 10 bases between. The germline V gene encodes CDR1 MNHNS and CDR2 SASEGT. The CDR3 has 14 amino acids. The CDR3 DNA reads TGTGCCAGCAGTGAAGGGGCCAGGTCTCAGCCCCAGCATTTT. Amino acid sequence: CASSEGARSQPQHF.

This clone was detected many times. Here the CDR3 reads CASSTLTPGGSGNTIYF. The CDR3 DNA reads as TGTGCCAGCAGCACACTCACGCCAGGGGGTAGTGGAAACACCATATATTTT. The chain has TRBV14 and TRBJ1-3; 7 positions agree with TRBD1. V shed 5 bases and J 3 bases; nucleotides not matched to a gene: 13. CDR3 length: 17 residues. From germline, CDR1 is SGHDN and CDR2 FVKESK.

Sample share makes this clone medium-sized (0.01 to 0.1%). The rearrangement links TRBV10-3 to TRBJ1-5; D is ambiguous. The V end was cut by 3 bases, the J end by 1 base, with 16 bases between. Germline CDR1 and CDR2: ENHRY and SYGVKD. There are 17 residues in the CDR3. CDR3 in DNA: TGTGCCATCAGTGAAGGCGGACGGGGAAACAGCAATCAGCCCCAGCATTTT. Translation: CAISEGGRGNSNQPQHF.

This clone was seen a handful of times. The rearrangement joins TRBV19 to TRBJ2-3, with D perhaps being TRBD1 or TRBD2 (5 bases each). CDR3 length: 13 residues. CDR1 is LNHDA and CDR2 is SQIVND in the germline V gene (reference sequence). Trimming left V 7 bases short and J 2 bases short, with 10 bases between. The CDR3 here is CASKRGYTDTQYF. As DNA, the CDR3 is TGTGCCAGTAAGAGGGGTTACACAGATACGCAGTATTTT.

The V and J genes are TRBV5-1 and TRBJ2-5; 9 positions agree with TRBD2. V was pared by 0 bases and J by 0 bases, with 0 bases of the junction left unmatched. This CDR3 is built from 15 residues. Germline CDR1 is SGHRS and CDR2 is YFSETQ. The CDR3 DNA reads as TGCGCCAGCAGCTTGGGACTAGCGGACCAAGAGACCCAGTACTTC. Its translation: CASSLGLADQETQYF.

The genes are TRBV6-5 and TRBJ1-1; D is uncertain. Germline CDR1 is MNHEY and CDR2 is SVGAGI. CDR3 size: 15 residues. The V end lost 2 bases, the J end lost 2 bases, and 12 bases lay between the germline ends. CDR3 loop: CASSYPRGINTEAFF. The CDR3 DNA follows: TGTGCCAGCAGTTACCCCAGAGGGATTAACACTGAAGCTTTCTTT.

The V and J genes are TRBV5-1 and TRBJ2-5; D could derive from TRBD1 or TRBD2 (5 bases each). CDR1 is SGHRS, CDR2 YFSETQ, per germline. The ends were cut back, 6 bases at V and 1 base at J, with 19 bases in the middle. The CDR3 loop spans 16 amino acids. DNA for the CDR3: TGCGCCAGCACCCCCGGGGCAGCACGATCCCAAGAGACCCAGTACTTC. It encodes CASTPGAARSQETQYF.

The J gene is TRBJ2-3, the V gene TRBV9; D is unresolved. V lost 0 bases, J lost 2 bases, and 7 bases lay in between. The V gene's germline CDR1 is SGDLS and CDR2 YYNGEE. The CDR3 contains 14 residues. CDR3 sequence: CASSVAPITDTQYF. CDR3 DNA sequence: TGTGCCAGCAGCGTAGCCCCGATCACAGATACGCAGTATTTT.

In this sample, this clone turned up a few times. The CDR3 is CASSLGLTGAAGEQYF. DNA of the CDR3: TGCGCCAGCAGCTTGGGACTTACGGGGGCTGCAGGCGAGCAGTACTTC. The genes are TRBV5-1 and TRBJ2-7, with D perhaps matching TRBD1 or TRBD2 (6 bases each). Trimming left V 0 bases short and J 6 bases short, with 19 bases between. Looked up from germline, CDR1 is SGHRS and CDR2 is YFSETQ. CDR3 length equals 16 residues.

The V call is TRBV27, the J call TRBJ2-3; no firm D call. The CDR3 is 15 residues long. V dropped 3 bases and J dropped 0 bases, with 10 bases sitting between them. CDR1 and CDR2 (germline): MNHEY, SMNVEV (reference sequence). The CDR3 nucleotides read TGTGCCAGCAGTTTGGCACTTTCTAGCACAGATACGCAGTATTTT. Translated: CASSLALSSTDTQYF.